Below, 17 T cell receptor beta chains from the same sample are listed, as sequenced in a study of cytomegalovirus exposure and HLA in healthy donors. Primers: 60 Vbeta forward and 13 Jbeta reverse. Produced via immunoSEQ multiplex PCR; TCRdb's table is partial and in-frame only. Here the sample spans about 94,000 clones, under 80% being singletons. Sequenced: PBMCs. The receptors originated from a middle-aged man in good health and CMV-seropositive.

A single count supports this clone. The rearrangement joins TRBV7-9 to TRBJ1-1; maybe TRBD1 (6 bases). CDR1 is SEHNR and CDR2 is FQNEAQ in the germline V gene (reference sequence). Trimming took 5 bases from V and 4 from J, leaving 14 bases between them. CDR3 length: 14 amino acids. The CDR3 nucleotides are TGTGCCAGCAGCGACCAGACAGGAGGCACTGAAGCTTTCTTT. Encoded protein: CASSDQTGGTEAFF.

The gene calls are TRBV18 and TRBJ1-5, with TRBD1 identical over 7 bases. The V gene end was trimmed by 4 bases and the J gene end by 5 bases; junction bases not matched to a gene: 2. Germline CDR1 is KGHSH and CDR2 is LQKENI. There are 13 residues in the CDR3. The CDR3 loop reads CASSQGAHQPQHF. In DNA, the CDR3 is TGTGCCAGCTCACAGGGGGCCCATCAGCCCCAGCATTTT.

The chain couples TRBV9 to TRBJ1-2; no definite D call. CDR3 length equals 12 residues. V lost 3 bases, J lost 4 bases, and 7 bases lay in between. The V gene's germline CDR1 is SGDLS and CDR2 YYNGEE. The CDR3 DNA reads as TGTGCCAGCAGCGCCCTCCCCTATGGCTACACCTTC. Encoded protein: CASSALPYGYTF. The entire variable domain, with the rest obtained from reference TRBV9 and TRBJ1-2, is as follows: DSGVTQTPKHLITATGQRVTLRCSPRSGDLSVYWYQQSLDQGLQFLIQYYNGEERAKGNILERFSAQQFPDLHSELNLSSLELGDSALYFCASSALPYGYTFGSGTRLTVV.

This chain links TRBV5-1 with TRBJ2-1; 7 bases match TRBD2. The V segment lost 5 bases and the J segment 8 bases; nucleotides outside the gene matches: 16. The CDR3 runs to 16 residues. Germline assignment: CDR1 SGHRS and CDR2 YFSETQ. The CDR3 protein is CASSQTPGLPGDEQFF. In nucleotides, the CDR3 is TGCGCCAGCAGTCAAACACCGGGACTACCCGGCGATGAGCAGTTCTTC.

The chain has TRBV11-2 and TRBJ2-7, with TRBD1 matching 10 bases. V gave up 1 base and J gave up 4 bases; unmatched junction bases: 4. The CDR3 runs to 15 residues. Per germline, CDR1 SGHAT and CDR2 FQNNGV. CDR3 nucleotide sequence: TGTGCCAGCAGCTTAGGGGGACAGGGGTGGTACGAGCAGTACTTC. Protein: CASSLGGQGWYEQYF.

The chain uses TRBV2 and TRBJ1-4, with a weak D call TRBD1 (6 bases). The germline V gene encodes CDR1 SNHLY and CDR2 FYNNEI. This CDR3 has 15 amino acids. Deletions cut 5 bases from V and 4 bases from J, with 14 bases between. CDR3 coding DNA: TGTGCCAGCAGTCAACAGGGACGGAGTAATGAAAAACTGTTTTTT. Encoded protein: CASSQQGRSNEKLFF.

This clone was seen only a few times. The chain employs TRBV5-1 and TRBJ1-2, with D tentatively TRBD1 (6 bases). The V gene lost 2 bases and the J gene lost 6 bases, with 17 bases spanning the gap. Germline-derived CDR1 and CDR2 are SGHRS and YFSETQ. This CDR3 contains 15 residues. The DNA for the CDR3 is TGCGCCAGCAGCTTACGGACAGACTATCGGGATGGCTACACCTTC. Amino acid sequence: CASSLRTDYRDGYTF.

This chain connects TRBV5-6 to TRBJ2-5; tentative D call: TRBD1 (5 bases). V dropped 0 bases and J dropped 5 bases, with 5 bases sitting between them. The CDR3 has 12 residues. Germline CDR1 and CDR2: SGHDT and YYEEEE. As DNA, the CDR3 is TGTGCCAGCAGCTTGGACAGGGAGACCCAGTACTTC. The encoded protein is CASSLDRETQYF.

This chain links TRBV23-1 with TRBJ1-4; TRBD1 matches at 7 bases. TRBV23-1 is recorded as an ORF, its role being uncertain. The ends lost 11 bases at V and 7 bases at J; junction bases unmatched: 25. The CDR3 totals 18 residues. CDR3 region: CAVGLHWDRIVLGEKLFF. In nucleotides, the CDR3 is TGCGCCGTTGGATTACATTGGGACAGAATCGTCTTGGGTGAAAAACTGTTTTTT.

The chain is built from TRBV4-2 and TRBJ2-1; 14 bases line up with TRBD2. The CDR3 loop spans 17 amino acids. Germline V gives CDR1 LGHNA, CDR2 YNFKEQ. Trimming cost V 0 bases and J 9 bases; bases outside gene matches: 7. CDR3 region: CASSQDFGLAGGSEQFF. CDR3 coding DNA: TGTGCCAGCAGCCAAGACTTCGGACTAGCGGGGGGAAGTGAGCAGTTCTTC.

The chain has TRBV27 and TRBJ1-4, with D hard to call. The V end was cut by 7 bases, the J end by 0 bases, with 6 bases between. CDR1 and CDR2 (germline): MNHEY, SMNVEV (reference sequence). The CDR3 is 13 amino acids. The CDR3 DNA reads as TGTGCCAGCACCGGAGCAACTAATGAAAAACTGTTTTTT. Its translation is CASTGATNEKLFF.

The rearrangement links TRBV5-3 to TRBJ1-5; 9 bases are a match to TRBD1. TRBV5-3 is annotated as an ORF whose role is uncertain. This CDR3 contains 18 residues. V shed 4 bases and J 5 bases; nucleotides not matched to a gene: 16. CDR3 protein: CARSRRGVTGGGDQPQHF. The CDR3 nucleotides are TGTGCCAGAAGCCGACGGGGAGTGACAGGGGGAGGGGATCAGCCCCAGCATTTT.

This chain joins TRBV6-5 and TRBJ1-1, with 8 bases that match TRBD1. This CDR3 has 13 residues. The junction had 9 bases not matched to a gene; V was cut back by 6 bases and J by 9 bases. Germline V lookup: CDR1 MNHEY, CDR2 SVGAGI. CDR3 in amino acids: CASSPGQATKAFF. CDR3 DNA sequence: TGTGCCAGCAGCCCGGGACAGGCGACTAAAGCTTTCTTT.

This sequence joins TRBV7-9 and TRBJ1-5, with a tentative D call TRBD1 (6 bases). This CDR3 is built from 15 residues. The V gene's germline CDR1 is SEHNR and CDR2 FQNEAQ (reference sequence). Trimming left V 1 base short and J 5 bases short, with 12 bases between. DNA for the CDR3: TGTGCCAGCAGCTTAGATGCAGGGGAGTATCAGCCCCAGCATTTT. Its translation is CASSLDAGEYQPQHF.

The chain recombines TRBV28 with TRBJ2-7; D may be TRBD1 (6 bases). Germline V gives CDR1 MDHEN, CDR2 SYDVKM. CDR3 size: 18 residues. V lost 5 bases, J lost 7 bases, and 30 bases lay in between. The CDR3 protein is CASSPISRAGVARGEQYF. The CDR3 coding sequence is TGTGCCAGCAGTCCAATCTCGCGGGCAGGGGTGGCAAGGGGAGAGCAGTACTTC.

A note on this clone: The same CDR3 arises from other DNA sequences in this sample as well. The chain carries TRBV6-6 and TRBJ1-1, with D unresolved. The CDR3 extends over 14 amino acids. Deletions cut 5 bases from V and 3 bases from J, with 13 bases between. Germline V lookup: CDR1 MNHNY, CDR2 SVGAGI (reference sequence). The CDR3 loop reads CASSPPGVYTEAFF. The CDR3 bases are TGTGCCAGCAGTCCACCGGGAGTCTACACTGAAGCTTTCTTT.

With regard to this clone: The junction departs from germline at one end; a sequencing error may be responsible. The CDR3 sequence is CSSSLGRADGYTF. The CDR3 coding sequence is TGTTCCAGCAGCTTAGGTCGAGCGGATGGCTACACCTTC. This chain links TRBV7-9 with TRBJ1-2; D ambiguous. Germline CDR1 SEHNR, CDR2 FQNEAQ (reference sequence). The CDR3 runs 13 residues.